This T cell receptor beta chain comes out of a study of blood T cell repertoires in COVID-19. The wider study: The United States, Italy and Spain were the sources of the acute and convalescent COVID-19 samples.

Per the original data handling: How many nucleated cells were present was estimated from reference gene primer amplification. Assay used: immunoSEQ multiplex PCR; TCRdb lists only in-frame clones, some missing. V and J calls and clone size follow that table, whereas D and trimming were derived from the DNA. The table shows 150,000 to 200,000 clones, with more than 75% occurring only once. Germline CDR1 and CDR2: SGHNT and YYREEE (reference sequence). This CDR3 comprises 17 residues. Trimming took 4 bases from V and 1 from J; bases not matched to a gene: 12. The TCR originated in a human donor in a cohort sampled during active COVID-19. V usage is TRBV5-4 and J usage is TRBJ2-5; TRBD2 aligns across 8 bases. The sample was peripheral blood. CDR3 coding DNA: TGTGCCAGCAGCCTCCCCCCGTCGGGAGGGATCCAAGAGACCCAGTACTTC. Its translation is CASSLPPSGGIQETQYF.